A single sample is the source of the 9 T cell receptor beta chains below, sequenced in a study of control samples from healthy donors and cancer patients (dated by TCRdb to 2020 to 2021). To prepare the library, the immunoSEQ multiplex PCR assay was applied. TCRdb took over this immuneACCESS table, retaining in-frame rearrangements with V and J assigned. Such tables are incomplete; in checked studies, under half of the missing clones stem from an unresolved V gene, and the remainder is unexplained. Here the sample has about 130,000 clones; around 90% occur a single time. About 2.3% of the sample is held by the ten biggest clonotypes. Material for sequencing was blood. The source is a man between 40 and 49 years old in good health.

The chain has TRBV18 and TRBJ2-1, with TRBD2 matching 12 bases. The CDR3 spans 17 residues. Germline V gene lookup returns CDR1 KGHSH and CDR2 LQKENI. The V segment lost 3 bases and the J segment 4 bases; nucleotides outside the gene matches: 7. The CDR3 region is CASSPYPSGGVYNEQFF. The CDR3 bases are TGTGCCAGCTCACCTTACCCTAGCGGGGGGGTATACAATGAGCAGTTCTTC.

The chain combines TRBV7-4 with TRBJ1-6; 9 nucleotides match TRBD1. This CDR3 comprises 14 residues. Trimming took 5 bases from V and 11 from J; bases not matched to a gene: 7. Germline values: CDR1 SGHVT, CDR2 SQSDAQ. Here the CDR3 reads CASSNRGPCPPLHF. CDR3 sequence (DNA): TGTGCCAGCAGCAACAGGGGGCCCTGCCCACCCCTCCACTTT.

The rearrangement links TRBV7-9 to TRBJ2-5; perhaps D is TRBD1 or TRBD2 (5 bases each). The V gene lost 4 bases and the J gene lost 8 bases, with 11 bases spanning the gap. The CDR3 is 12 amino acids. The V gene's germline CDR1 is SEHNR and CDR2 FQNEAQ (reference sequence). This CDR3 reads CASSSLGATQYF. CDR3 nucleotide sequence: TGTGCCAGCAGCTCCCTCGGGGCTACCCAGTACTTC.

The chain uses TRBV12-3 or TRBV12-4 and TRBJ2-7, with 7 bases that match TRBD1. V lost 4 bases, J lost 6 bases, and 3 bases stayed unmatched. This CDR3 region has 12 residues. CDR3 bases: TGTGCCAGCAGTTGGACAGGTGTCGAGCAGTACTTC. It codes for CASSWTGVEQYF.

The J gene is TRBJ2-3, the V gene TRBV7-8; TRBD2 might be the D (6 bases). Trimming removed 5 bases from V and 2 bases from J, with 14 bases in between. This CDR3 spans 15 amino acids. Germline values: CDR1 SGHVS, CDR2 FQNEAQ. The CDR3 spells CASSRDWVNTDTQYF. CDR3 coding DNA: TGTGCCAGCAGCCGGGACTGGGTCAACACAGATACGCAGTATTTT.

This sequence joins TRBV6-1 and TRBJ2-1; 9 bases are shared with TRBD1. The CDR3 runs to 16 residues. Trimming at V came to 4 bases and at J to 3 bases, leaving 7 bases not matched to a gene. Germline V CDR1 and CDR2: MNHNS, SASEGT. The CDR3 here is CASSVDRGVIYNEQFF. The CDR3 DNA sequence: TGTGCCAGCAGTGTAGACAGGGGGGTGATCTACAATGAGCAGTTCTTC.

DNA of the CDR3: TGTGCCAGCAGCTTAGGATATCTGGGAACGAGCAATCAGCCCCAGCATTTT. Translation: CASSLGYLGTSNQPQHF. The gene calls are TRBV7-8 and TRBJ1-5, with D uncertain. The CDR3 runs 17 residues. Trimming shortened V by 1 base and J by 1 base, and 14 bases separated the two germline ends. The germline V gene encodes CDR1 SGHVS and CDR2 FQNEAQ.

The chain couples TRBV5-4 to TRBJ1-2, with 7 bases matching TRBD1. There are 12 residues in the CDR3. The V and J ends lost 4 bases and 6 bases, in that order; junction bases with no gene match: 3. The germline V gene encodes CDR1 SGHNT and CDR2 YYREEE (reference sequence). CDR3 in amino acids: CASSMTGNGYTF. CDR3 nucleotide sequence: TGTGCCAGCAGCATGACAGGGAATGGCTACACCTTC.

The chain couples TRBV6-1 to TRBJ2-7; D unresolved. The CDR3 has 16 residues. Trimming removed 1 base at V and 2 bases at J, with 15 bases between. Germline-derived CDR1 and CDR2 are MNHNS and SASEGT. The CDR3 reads CASSEVPRPTPYEQYF. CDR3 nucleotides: TGTGCCAGCAGTGAAGTCCCTCGGCCGACACCCTACGAGCAGTACTTC.